Below, 10 T cell receptor beta chains from the same sample are listed, as sequenced in a study of blood T cell repertoires in COVID-19 (dated by TCRdb to about 2020). Libraries were constructed by the immunoSEQ multiplex PCR assay. TCRdb took this table from immuneACCESS and kept in-frame rearrangements with V and J called. Such tables lack part of the clones; where checked against another copy, unresolved V genes explain under half of the gap, and the rest is unexplained. The sample table shows approximately 190,000 clones, and 82% are seen once. The ten top clones hold around 8% of the sample. Input material: peripheral blood. The receptors were sampled from a woman aged 55-75 years with COVID-19, enrolled during active disease.

The chain has TRBV27 and TRBJ1-5, with a tentative D call TRBD1 (5 bases). The CDR3 runs to 17 residues. Trimming stripped 5 bases from V and 3 bases from J, with 20 bases between. The V gene's germline CDR1 is MNHEY and CDR2 SMNVEV (reference sequence). The CDR3 coding sequence is TGTGCCAGCAGTCTAAGGGGAGCGGGGGTCGACAATCAGCCCCAGCATTTT. Translated, it gives CASSLRGAGVDNQPQHF.

This chain uses TRBV2 with TRBJ2-3, with D hard to call. Germline-derived CDR1 and CDR2 are SNHLY and FYNNEI. The CDR3 loop spans 12 amino acids. The V gene lost 7 bases and the J gene lost 1 base, with 6 bases spanning the gap. The CDR3 here is CASMERTDTQYF. CDR3 bases: TGTGCCAGCATGGAGCGCACAGATACGCAGTATTTT.

V and J are TRBV14 and TRBJ2-7; 7 nucleotides line up with TRBD2. With 11 bases clipped from V and 0 bases from J, the junction kept 13 bases outside the gene matches. Germline-derived CDR1 and CDR2 are SGHDN and FVKESK. This CDR3 is 15 amino acids long. The CDR3 reads CALEASGRSSYEQYF. CDR3 DNA: TGTGCCCTCGAGGCTAGCGGTAGAAGCTCCTACGAGCAGTACTTC.

A remark on this clone: One end of the junction does not line up with germline, which may come from a read error. The chain has TRBV6-2 or TRBV6-3 and TRBJ2-1, with 9 bases aligning to TRBD2. There are 17 residues in the CDR3. Germline V gene lookup returns CDR1 MNHEY and CDR2 SVGEGT. This CDR3 is CASSYSGGSGSKSEQFF. As DNA, the CDR3 is TGTGCCAGCAGCTACTCCGGCGGTAGCGGGAGTAAAAGTGAGCAGTTCTTC.

This sequence joins TRBV10-1 and TRBJ2-7; TRBD2 is a possible D gene (6 bases). Germline assignment: CDR1 WNHNN and CDR2 SYGVQD (reference sequence). V was cut by 6 bases and J by 5 bases, with 23 bases left in between. CDR3 size: 16 residues. CDR3 in amino acids: CASRYTGLAVANEQYV. The CDR3 region has the DNA TGCGCCAGCAGATACACGGGGTTAGCGGTAGCAAACGAGCAGTACGTC.

The chain carries TRBV19 and TRBJ2-7; 7 bases match TRBD2. This CDR3 has 15 residues. V trimming: 7 bases; J trimming: 2 bases; junction bases outside the gene matches: 11. Looked up from germline, CDR1 is LNHDA and CDR2 is SQIVND (reference sequence). The CDR3 sequence is CASTSSWRGTYEQYV. CDR3 sequence (DNA): TGTGCCAGTACCTCATCCTGGCGGGGGACCTACGAGCAGTACGTC.

V gene TRBV28 combines with J gene TRBJ2-1; possibly TRBD2 for D (6 bases). V was trimmed by 2 bases and J by 7 bases, leaving 12 bases between them. CDR3 length equals 14 residues. In germline, CDR1 is MDHEN, CDR2 SYDVKM. The CDR3 DNA sequence: TGTGCCAGCAGTTTAATGGCTAGCGTAAATGAGCAGTTCTTC. This sequence encodes CASSLMASVNEQFF.

The chain is built from TRBV19 and TRBJ1-5; 9 nucleotides line up with TRBD1. The CDR3 runs 15 residues. Germline-derived CDR1 and CDR2 are LNHDA and SQIVND (reference sequence). V shed 4 bases, J shed 4 bases, and the junction held 5 bases outside the gene matches. As DNA, the CDR3 is TGTGCCAGTAGTACGACAGGGGGTGGAAATCAGCCCCAGCATTTT. This sequence encodes CASSTTGGGNQPQHF.

The rearrangement uses TRBV19 and TRBJ1-2, with 8 bases lining up with TRBD1. Trimming cost V 9 bases and J 2 bases; bases outside gene matches: 5. The V gene's germline CDR1 is LNHDA and CDR2 SQIVND (reference sequence). This CDR3 spans 13 amino acids. The CDR3 sequence is CASGTGLNYGYTF. CDR3 sequence (DNA): TGTGCCAGCGGGACAGGATTAAACTATGGCTACACCTTC.

The chain has TRBV10-3 and TRBJ1-3, with 7 nucleotides matching TRBD1. Germline CDR1 ENHRY, CDR2 SYGVKD. The CDR3 sequence is 16 residues long. After removal of 7 bases from V and 4 bases from J, the junction contained 13 bases not matched to a gene. In DNA, the CDR3 is TGTGCCATCACCCGCCTGACAGGGCTGAGAGGAAACACCATATATTTT. Its protein product is CAITRLTGLRGNTIYF.